Here is one TCR beta chain with its context. The data were obtained in a study of OX40 agonist ivuxolimab in advanced cancers. This CDR3 comprises 16 residues. V shed 5 bases and J 5 bases; nucleotides not matched to a gene: 9. CDR1 and CDR2 (germline): PRHDT, FYEKMQ (reference sequence). Measured with immunoSEQ multiplex PCR; TCRdb has only the in-frame clones, and not every one. Here the sample spans about 32,000 clones, more than 75% being singletons. The TCR comes from an adult with an advanced solid tumor such as melanoma, head and neck, liver or kidney cancer. Sample: CD4+ or CD8+ T cells sorted from blood, taken in a trial of the OX40 agonist ivuxolimab. This chain links TRBV13 with TRBJ2-1; 10 nucleotides line up with TRBD2. Here the CDR3 DNA reads TGTGCCAGCAGCGCGATACCGGGACTAGCGAACAATGAGCAGTTCTTC. Amino acids: CASSAIPGLANNEQFF.